The 10 T cell receptor beta chains given below trace back to one sample, sequenced in a study of cytotoxic CD8 clonotypes in ibrutinib-treated CLL. Some clones are missing from TCRdb's copy, which holds only in-frame ones; the method was immunoSEQ multiplex PCR. The sample includes about 140,000 clones, around 82% of them seen just once. This material consisted of PBMCs, taken after 36 months of ibrutinib treatment. The receptors stem from a human donor with chronic lymphocytic leukemia.

This clone was found once. The V gene is TRBV5-1, the J gene TRBJ1-6; 7 nucleotides align to TRBD1. Trimming cost V 4 bases and J 6 bases; bases outside gene matches: 4. Germline V lookup: CDR1 SGHRS, CDR2 YFSETQ. The CDR3 totals 14 residues. In DNA form, the CDR3 reads TGCGCCAGCAGCCCCGGGACAGCTAATTCACCCCTCCACTTT. Residues: CASSPGTANSPLHF.

This chain joins TRBV5-5 and TRBJ1-5; TRBD1 might be the D (5 bases). With 4 bases removed from V and 4 bases from J, the gap between germline ends came to 12 bases. The CDR3 extends over 14 amino acids. Germline V gene data show CDR1 as SGHKS and CDR2 as YYEKEE (reference sequence). The CDR3 DNA is TGTGCCAGCAGCGTAGGGGACCGAAATCAGCCCCAGCATTTT. Its translation is CASSVGDRNQPQHF.

CDR3 DNA sequence: TGCGCCAGCAGCTTGGGGGGACAGGCCCATCAGCCCCAGCATTTT. Residues: CASSLGGQAHQPQHF. The rearrangement uses TRBV5-1 and TRBJ1-5; 8 positions agree with TRBD1. The CDR3 is 15 amino acids. CDR1 and CDR2 (germline): SGHRS, YFSETQ. Unmatched junction bases numbered 4, after V lost 0 bases and J lost 5 bases.

The genes are TRBV6-1 and TRBJ1-6; possible D gene TRBD1, 5 bases. Trimming removed 3 bases at V and 7 bases at J, with 13 bases between. This CDR3 region has 15 residues. CDR1 and CDR2 from the germline V gene are MNHNS and SASEGT. CDR3 nucleotide sequence: TGTGCCAGCAGTGATTTCTCGACAGCGAATTCACCCCTCCACTTT. Its protein is CASSDFSTANSPLHF.

The rearrangement joins TRBV10-2 to TRBJ2-1; 7 bases agree with TRBD2. Germline V gene sequence: CDR1 WSHSY, CDR2 SAAADI. The V segment lost 6 bases and the J segment 7 bases; nucleotides outside the gene matches: 9. This CDR3 is 14 amino acids long. Written as DNA, the CDR3 is TGCGCCAGCAGGCCAGCGGGATTGTATAATGAGCAGTTCTTC. It specifies CASRPAGLYNEQFF.

The chain has TRBV7-9 and TRBJ1-6; tentatively, D is TRBD1 (5 bases). The CDR3 spans 13 residues. V lost 3 bases to trimming and J lost 10 bases, with 10 bases between them. CDR1 SEHNR and CDR2 FQNEAQ come from the germline V gene (reference sequence). CDR3 protein: CASSFHGASPLHF. CDR3 coding DNA: TGTGCCAGCAGCTTTCACGGGGCCTCACCCCTCCACTTT.

This clone was seen only a few times. The chain couples TRBV4-1 to TRBJ1-1; no clear D. This CDR3 contains 13 residues. CDR1 and CDR2 (germline): MGHRA, YSYEKL. V lost 6 bases and J lost 0, with 8 bases in between. The CDR3 region is CASRTSMNTEAFF. DNA of the CDR3: TGCGCCAGCAGAACTTCTATGAACACTGAAGCTTTCTTT.

This chain links TRBV6-5 with TRBJ2-7; D may be TRBD1 or TRBD2 (6 bases each). Germline CDR1 reads MNHEY; CDR2 reads SVGAGI. V lost 4 bases and J 4 bases, leaving 17 bases between the germline ends. The CDR3 covers 15 residues. CDR3 sequence: CASSLKGTGAYEQYF. DNA of the CDR3: TGTGCCAGCAGTTTAAAGGGCACGGGGGCATACGAGCAGTACTTC.

This chain links TRBV10-3 with TRBJ2-7, with 11 positions matching TRBD2. The V gene's germline CDR1 is ENHRY and CDR2 SYGVKD. J gave up 2 bases and V 7 bases, and 1 base lay outside the gene matches. CDR3 length equals 13 residues. CDR3 protein: CAIKLAGAYEQYF. The CDR3 coding sequence is TGTGCCATCAAACTAGCGGGAGCCTACGAGCAGTACTTC.

This chain uses TRBV5-5 with TRBJ1-1; maybe TRBD1 (6 bases). The CDR3 totals 14 residues. Germline V gives CDR1 SGHKS, CDR2 YYEKEE (reference sequence). The germline V and J ends were trimmed by 4 bases and 8 bases, with 18 bases remaining between them. Here the CDR3 DNA reads TGTGCCAGCAGCGTAAGGGGGATCGCCCGGGAAGCTTTCTTT. Amino acids: CASSVRGIAREAFF.